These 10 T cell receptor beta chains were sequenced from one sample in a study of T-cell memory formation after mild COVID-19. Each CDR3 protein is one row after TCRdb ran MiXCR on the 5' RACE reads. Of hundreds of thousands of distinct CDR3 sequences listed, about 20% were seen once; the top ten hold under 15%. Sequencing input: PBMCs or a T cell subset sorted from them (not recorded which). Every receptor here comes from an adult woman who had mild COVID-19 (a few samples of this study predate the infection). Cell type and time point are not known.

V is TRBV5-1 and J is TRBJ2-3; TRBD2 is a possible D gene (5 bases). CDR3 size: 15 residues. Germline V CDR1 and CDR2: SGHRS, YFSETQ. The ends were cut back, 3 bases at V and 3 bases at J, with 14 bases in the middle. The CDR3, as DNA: TGCGCCAGCAGCTGGGGAGTGTATGGAACAGATACGCAGTATTTT. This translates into CASSWGVYGTDTQYF.

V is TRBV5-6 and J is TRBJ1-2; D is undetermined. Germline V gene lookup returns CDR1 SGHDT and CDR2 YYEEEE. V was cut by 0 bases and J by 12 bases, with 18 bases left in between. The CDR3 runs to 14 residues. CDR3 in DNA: TGTGCCAGCAGCTTGGCAGGCACGGAAACGATCGACACCTTC. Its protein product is CASSLAGTETIDTF.

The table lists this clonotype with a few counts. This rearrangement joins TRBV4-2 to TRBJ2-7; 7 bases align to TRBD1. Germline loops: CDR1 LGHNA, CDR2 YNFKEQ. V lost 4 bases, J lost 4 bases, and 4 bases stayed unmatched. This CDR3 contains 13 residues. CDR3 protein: CASSPQGKYEQYF. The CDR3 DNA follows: TGTGCCAGCAGCCCACAGGGGAAGTACGAGCAGTACTTC.

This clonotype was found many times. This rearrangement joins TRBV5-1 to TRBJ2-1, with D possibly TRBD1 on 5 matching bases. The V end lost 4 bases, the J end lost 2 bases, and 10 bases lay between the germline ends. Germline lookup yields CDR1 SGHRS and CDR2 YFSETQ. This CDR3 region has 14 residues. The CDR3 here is CASSRPGTYNEQFF. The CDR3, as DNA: TGCGCCAGCAGCCGGCCAGGGACCTACAATGAGCAGTTCTTC.

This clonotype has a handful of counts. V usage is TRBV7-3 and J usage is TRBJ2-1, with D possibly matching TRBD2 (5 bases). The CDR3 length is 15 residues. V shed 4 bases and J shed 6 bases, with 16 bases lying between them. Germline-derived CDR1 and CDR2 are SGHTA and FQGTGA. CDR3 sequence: CASSSAGGWLNEQFF. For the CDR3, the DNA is TGTGCCAGCAGCTCCGCTGGCGGGTGGCTCAATGAGCAGTTCTTC.

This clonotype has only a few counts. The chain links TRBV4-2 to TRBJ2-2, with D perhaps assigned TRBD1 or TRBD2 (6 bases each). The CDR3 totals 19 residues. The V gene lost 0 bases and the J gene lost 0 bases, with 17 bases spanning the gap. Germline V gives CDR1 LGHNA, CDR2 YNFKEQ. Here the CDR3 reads CASSQDRGDPYPNTGELFF. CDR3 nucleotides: TGTGCCAGCAGCCAAGATAGGGGGGACCCCTACCCGAACACCGGGGAGCTGTTTTTT.

The CDR3 reads CSVGPPQGYGYTF. Here the CDR3 DNA reads TGCAGCGTGGGTCCTCCACAGGGTTACGGCTACACCTTC. The gene calls are TRBV29-1 and TRBJ1-2, with a weak D call TRBD1 (6 bases). The V gene's germline CDR1 is SQVTM and CDR2 ANQGSEA. Trimming cost V 6 bases and J 8 bases, with 19 bases left between them. The CDR3 is made up of 13 amino acids.

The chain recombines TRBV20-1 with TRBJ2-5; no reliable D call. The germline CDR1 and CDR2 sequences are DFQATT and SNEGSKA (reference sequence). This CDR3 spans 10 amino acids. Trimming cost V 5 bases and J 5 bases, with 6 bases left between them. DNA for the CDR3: TGCAGTGCTCTCGGGGAGACCCAGTACTTC. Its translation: CSALGETQYF.

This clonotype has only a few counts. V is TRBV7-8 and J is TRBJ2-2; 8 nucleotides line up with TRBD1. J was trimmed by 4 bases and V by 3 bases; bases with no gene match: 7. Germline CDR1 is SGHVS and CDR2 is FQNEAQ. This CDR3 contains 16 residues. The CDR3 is CASSFGDRGVTGELFF. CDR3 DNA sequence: TGTGCCAGCAGCTTTGGTGACAGGGGAGTCACCGGGGAGCTGTTTTTT.

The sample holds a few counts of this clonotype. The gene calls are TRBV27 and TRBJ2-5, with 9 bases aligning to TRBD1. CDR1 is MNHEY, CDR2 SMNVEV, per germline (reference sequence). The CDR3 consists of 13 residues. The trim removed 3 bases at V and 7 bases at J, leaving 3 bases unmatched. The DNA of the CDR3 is TGTGCCAGCAGTTTTAGACAGGGGGGGACCCAGTACTTC. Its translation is CASSFRQGGTQYF.